This passage covers 9 T cell receptor beta chains from one sample sequenced in a study of brain T cells in children with intractable seizures. Here immunoSEQ multiplex PCR was the method, and the copy in TCRdb shows in-frame clones only, minus some. The table records tens of thousands of clones, about 93% of them present only once. Sequencing was performed on peripheral blood, taken at surgery. Receptors were obtained from a boy in the first two years of life with tuberous sclerosis and intractable seizures.

This clone appeared once. The rearrangement uses TRBV5-1 and TRBJ2-7; TRBD2 aligns across 14 bases. The J segment lost 5 bases and the V segment lost 4 bases, leaving 2 bases of the junction unmatched. CDR3 length: 14 residues. CDR1 SGHRS and CDR2 YFSETQ come from the germline V gene. CDR3 loop: CASSPGLAGDEQYF. The DNA of the CDR3 is TGCGCCAGCAGCCCGGGACTAGCGGGAGACGAGCAGTACTTC.

The gene calls are TRBV4-2 and TRBJ2-1; 13 bases match TRBD2. The ends lost 0 bases at V and 9 bases at J; junction bases unmatched: 2. Per germline, CDR1 LGHNA and CDR2 YNFKEQ. CDR3 size: 15 residues. The CDR3 is CASSQEGTSGVEQFF. CDR3 nucleotides: TGTGCCAGCAGCCAAGAAGGGACTAGCGGGGTTGAGCAGTTCTTC.

DNA for the CDR3: TGCAGCGTTGAGACAGGGGAGGGCTATGGCTACACCTTC. As protein: CSVETGEGYGYTF. The chain is built from TRBV29-1 and TRBJ1-2; 8 bases fit TRBD1. This CDR3 has 13 residues. Germline assignment: CDR1 SQVTM and CDR2 ANQGSEA. V gave up 3 bases and J gave up 4 bases; unmatched junction bases: 4.

CDR3 loop: CASSLRRGAGGELFF. DNA of the CDR3: TGTGCCAGCAGCTTAAGGAGAGGGGCCGGCGGGGAGCTGTTTTTT. This rearrangement joins TRBV11-2 to TRBJ2-2; D tentatively fits TRBD1 or TRBD2 (5 bases each). The CDR3 is 15 amino acids. Per germline, CDR1 SGHAT and CDR2 FQNNGV. The germline V and J ends were trimmed by 2 bases and 7 bases, with 14 bases remaining between them.

The rearrangement joins TRBV5-5 to TRBJ2-5; 10 bases are a match to TRBD2. The CDR3 is 16 residues long. Germline trimming cut 0 bases from V and 2 bases from J; bases unmatched to any gene: 4. Germline V CDR1 and CDR2: SGHKS, YYEKEE (reference sequence). This CDR3 reads CASSLGIAGGQETQYF. The DNA of the CDR3 is TGTGCCAGCAGCTTGGGGATAGCGGGGGGTCAAGAGACCCAGTACTTC. The complete variable domain, with remaining parts taken from reference TRBV5-5 and TRBJ2-5, reads DAGVTQSPTHLIKTRGQQVTLRCSPISGHKSVSWYQQVLGQGPQFIFQYYEKEERGRGNFPDRFSARQFPNYSSELNVNALLLGDSALYLCASSLGIAGGQETQYFGPGTRLLVL.

In its sample, this clone was seen once. The V call is TRBV19, the J call TRBJ2-6; D remains ambiguous. Trimming cost V 0 bases and J 0 bases, with 3 bases left between them. From germline, CDR1 is LNHDA and CDR2 SQIVND (reference sequence). This CDR3 has 15 amino acids. Here the CDR3 DNA reads TGTGCCAGTAGTATAGACCCCTCTGGGGCCAACGTCCTGACTTTC. The encoded protein is CASSIDPSGANVLTF. Supplemented by reference TRBV19 and TRBJ2-6, the full variable domain reads DGGITQSPKYLFRKEGQNVTLSCEQNLNHDAMYWYRQDPGQGLRLIYYSQIVNDFQKGDIAEGYSVSREKKESFPLTVTSAQKNPTAFYLCASSIDPSGANVLTFGAGSRLTVL.

This chain links TRBV9 with TRBJ2-7; D is perhaps TRBD2 (5 bases). The germline gives CDR1 SGDLS, CDR2 YYNGEE. The CDR3 spans 14 residues. V dropped 4 bases and J dropped 2 bases, with 13 bases sitting between them. The CDR3 spells CASSPADRTYEQYF. In DNA, the CDR3 is TGTGCCAGCAGCCCAGCGGATAGAACCTACGAGCAGTACTTC.

The rearrangement joins TRBV9 to TRBJ1-6; D unclear. Per the germline V gene, CDR1 is SGDLS and CDR2 is YYNGEE. CDR3 length equals 15 residues. The V end was cut by 0 bases, the J end by 8 bases, with 12 bases between. The CDR3 DNA is TGTGCCAGCAGCGTAGGGGAACGGTTGGATTCACCCCTCCACTTT. This sequence encodes CASSVGERLDSPLHF.

This chain links TRBV25-1 with TRBJ2-3; tentative D call: TRBD2 (6 bases). Germline V gene lookup returns CDR1 MGHDK and CDR2 SYGVNS. V was cut by 6 bases and J by 4 bases, with 17 bases left in between. The CDR3 has 15 amino acids. CDR3 residues: CASRTSLASADTQYF. CDR3 sequence (DNA): TGTGCCAGCAGAACGTCACTAGCTTCCGCAGATACGCAGTATTTT.